These 22 T cell receptor beta chains originate from one sample sequenced in a study of T cells in Graves' hyperthyroidism and ophthalmopathy. The source material, RNA transcripts, was used to amplify TCR beta CDR3 regions. Researchers ran a first-round RT-PCR on the TCR CDR3 using the HTBI primer set. TCRdb re-analysed the multiplex PCR reads in MiXCR, keeping a single row per CDR3 protein. Of roughly 800,000 distinct CDR3 sequences in the sample, around 38% were seen once. Sequenced input: blood. These receptors came from a man aged 18 to 29 with Graves' hyperthyroidism.

This clonotype was picked up a small number of times. The chain links TRBV12-3 or TRBV12-4 to TRBJ2-5; TRBD2 agrees at 12 bases. The CDR3 has 17 amino acids. J was trimmed by 2 bases and V by 5 bases; bases with no gene match: 9. The CDR3 protein is CASSTRLAGEVQETQYF. The CDR3 nucleotides are TGTGCCAGCAGTACACGACTAGCGGGAGAGGTGCAAGAGACCCAGTACTTC.

The chain carries TRBV25-1 and TRBJ1-5, with D possibly matching TRBD1 (5 bases). V lost 5 bases and J lost 0, with 11 bases in between. CDR1 and CDR2 from the germline V gene are MGHDK and SYGVNS. CDR3 size: 15 residues. The CDR3 bases are TGTGCCAGCAGTTCGGGGGACGGTAGCAATCAGCCCCAGCATTTT. Translation: CASSSGDGSNQPQHF.

The table lists this clonotype with a few counts. Here the CDR3 reads CASRLGIQGELFF. The CDR3 DNA reads as TGTGCCAGCAGGCTCGGGATCCAGGGGGAGCTGTTTTTT. V usage is TRBV6-5 and J usage is TRBJ2-2; the D gene is possibly TRBD2 (5 bases). This CDR3 is built from 13 residues. The germline V and J ends were trimmed by 6 bases and 8 bases, with 13 bases remaining between them. The germline CDR1 and CDR2 sequences are MNHEY and SVGAGI.

V is TRBV7-3 and J is TRBJ2-6; 9 bases are a match to TRBD1. The germline gives CDR1 SGHTA, CDR2 FQGTGA. This CDR3 contains 19 residues. V shed 3 bases and J 0 bases; nucleotides not matched to a gene: 9. The CDR3 nucleotides are TGTGCCAGCAGCTTGTTCGGACAGGGGCACCTCTCTGGGGCCAACGTCCTGACTTTC. Translating gives CASSLFGQGHLSGANVLTF.

This clonotype was detected many times. The CDR3 here is CASREGGGMNTEAFF. The CDR3, as DNA: TGTGCCAGCAGGGAAGGGGGCGGGATGAACACTGAAGCTTTCTTT. The V gene is TRBV12-3 or TRBV12-4, the J gene TRBJ1-1, with TRBD1 identical over 7 bases. V lost 6 bases, J lost 0 bases, and 7 bases stayed unmatched. The CDR3 covers 15 residues.

This chain joins TRBV5-5 and TRBJ2-5; D gene uncertain. The V and J ends lost 0 bases and 5 bases respectively, with 17 bases between them. The CDR3 is made up of 16 amino acids. CDR1 is SGHKS, CDR2 YYEKEE, per germline (reference sequence). For the CDR3, the DNA is TGTGCCAGCAGCTTGGCCTCAGCAAGGCCTGGGGAGACCCAGTACTTC. Its protein is CASSLASARPGETQYF.

The rearrangement uses TRBV11-1 and TRBJ2-5; D may be TRBD1 (5 bases). The V end was cut by 3 bases, the J end by 5 bases, with 16 bases between. CDR3 length: 15 residues. The germline gives CDR1 SGHAT, CDR2 FQDESV (reference sequence). The CDR3 coding sequence is TGTGCCAGCAGCTTCACCCCCCAGGGAAAGGAGACCCAGTACTTC. Translating it yields CASSFTPQGKETQYF.

This rearrangement joins TRBV28 to TRBJ2-5; 7 bases map to TRBD1. The CDR3 runs to 13 residues. Germline V lookup: CDR1 MDHEN, CDR2 SYDVKM. The V gene end was trimmed by 8 bases and the J gene end by 2 bases; junction bases not matched to a gene: 5. CDR3 in DNA: TGTGCCAGCGCCAACAGGGGTCAAGAGACCCAGTACTTC. Translation: CASANRGQETQYF.

Of note for this clonotype: The junction departs from the called germline gene at one end, perhaps through a read error. The chain has TRBV19 and TRBJ2-7; 8 nucleotides align to TRBD1. Germline V CDR1 and CDR2: LNHDA, SQIVND (reference sequence). The CDR3 covers 16 residues. CDR3 bases: TGTGCCAGTAGTACAGGCGCCGGACAGGGCAACGACGAGCAGCACTTC. Translated: CASSTGAGQGNDEQHF.

Turning to this clonotype: A much bigger clone sits one base away, suggesting this may be a read error. The chain uses TRBV25-1 and TRBJ2-7; no clear D gene. CDR3 length: 13 amino acids. V was clipped by 0 bases and J by 0 bases, with 3 bases between them. CDR1 MGHDK and CDR2 SYGVNS come from the germline V gene. CDR3 DNA sequence: TGTGCCAGCAGTGAATACAGCTCCTACGAGCAGTACTTC. Translated: CASSEYSSYEQYF.

Ten or more counts support this clonotype. The J gene is TRBJ2-6, the V gene TRBV15, with D maybe TRBD2 (5 bases). This CDR3 contains 17 residues. V was clipped by 0 bases and J by 0 bases, with 9 bases between them. From germline, CDR1 is LNHNV and CDR2 YYDKDF (reference sequence). CDR3 region: CATSRERLISGANVLTF. The DNA of the CDR3 is TGTGCCACCAGCAGAGAGAGACTAATCTCTGGGGCCAACGTCCTGACTTTC.

Details on this clonotype: Because the CDR3 is missing its conserved closing phenylalanine or tryptophan, this is likely a read error. This chain uses TRBV29-1 with TRBJ1-2; the D is unclear. This CDR3 contains 14 residues. Germline lookup yields CDR1 SQVTM and CDR2 ANQGSEA. CDR3 amino acids: CSVVRETDLYGYTL. CDR3 DNA sequence: TGCAGCGTTGTGAGGGAAACTGACCTGTATGGTTACACCTTA.

This clonotype was recorded many times. This chain joins TRBV10-3 and TRBJ1-1; 7 bases are a match to TRBD1. From germline, CDR1 is ENHRY and CDR2 SYGVKD. Trimming took 8 bases from V and 2 from J; bases not matched to a gene: 11. This CDR3 is 15 amino acids long. The CDR3 sequence is CAIGGTQGPNTEAFF. The CDR3 region has the DNA TGTGCCATCGGAGGGACACAGGGGCCCAACACTGAAGCTTTCTTT.

This clonotype showed up many times. The chain carries TRBV9 and TRBJ2-2; D gene ambiguous. Germline CDR1 is SGDLS and CDR2 is YYNGEE. V lost 6 bases and J lost 2, with 5 bases in between. The CDR3 is made up of 12 amino acids. CDR3 residues: CASTSNTGELFF. Written as DNA, the CDR3 is TGTGCCAGCACGAGTAACACCGGGGAGCTGTTTTTT.

This clonotype has more than one count but fewer than ten. J is TRBJ1-2 and V is TRBV2; D perhaps matches TRBD1 (6 bases). The CDR3 totals 14 residues. With 11 bases removed from V and 0 bases from J, the gap between germline ends came to 16 bases. CDR1 SNHLY and CDR2 FYNNEI come from the germline V gene. This chain's CDR3 is CALTGLDANYGYTF. CDR3 DNA sequence: TGTGCCCTAACAGGGTTGGATGCTAACTATGGCTACACCTTC. The full variable domain, its missing parts supplied by reference TRBV2 and TRBJ1-2, is EPEVTQTPSHQVTQMGQEVILRCVPISNHLYFYWYRQILGQKVEFLVSFYNNEISEKSEIFDDQFSVERPDGSNFTLKIRSTKLEDSAMYFCALTGLDANYGYTFGSGTRLTVV.

In its sample, this clonotype was seen many times. CDR3 DNA: TGTGCCAGCAGTGAAAAGGCAGGGGAAGGTGAAAAACTGTTTTTT. It codes for CASSEKAGEGEKLFF. The J gene is TRBJ1-4, the V gene TRBV2, with a tentative D call TRBD1 (6 bases). V dropped 2 bases and J dropped 7 bases, with 14 bases sitting between them. The CDR3 contains 15 residues. The germline CDR1 and CDR2 sequences are SNHLY and FYNNEI.

This clonotype showed up just a few times. V and J are TRBV7-9 and TRBJ1-2, with TRBD1 matching over 7 bases. The V segment lost 7 bases and the J segment 4 bases; nucleotides outside the gene matches: 12. The germline V gene encodes CDR1 SEHNR and CDR2 FQNEAQ (reference sequence). This CDR3 comprises 15 residues. CDR3 coding DNA: TGTGCCAGCACCCTACCTGGGGACAGTCTCTATGGCTACACCTTC. Encoded protein: CASTLPGDSLYGYTF.

This clonotype was counted many times. This chain joins TRBV19 and TRBJ1-2, with D hard to call. Trimming removed 4 bases from V and 4 bases from J, with 10 bases in between. The germline V gene encodes CDR1 LNHDA and CDR2 SQIVND (reference sequence). The length of the CDR3 is 13 residues. The CDR3 is CASSTGDFYGYTF. As DNA, the CDR3 is TGTGCCAGTAGTACAGGCGATTTCTATGGCTACACCTTC.

Ten or more counts support this clonotype. The chain carries TRBV7-9 and TRBJ1-6; 7 bases align to TRBD1. Trimming cost V 0 bases and J 7 bases; bases outside gene matches: 3. The germline CDR1 and CDR2 sequences are SEHNR and FQNEAQ (reference sequence). The CDR3 spans 15 residues. CDR3 nucleotide sequence: TGTGCCAGCAGCTTAGCGACAGGGTCGAATTCACCCCTCCACTTT. The encoded protein is CASSLATGSNSPLHF.

In its sample, this clonotype was seen a few times. This rearrangement joins TRBV6-6 to TRBJ1-2; no clear D. V was trimmed by 2 bases and J by 6 bases, leaving 19 bases between them. The CDR3 runs 16 residues. CDR1 is MNHNY, CDR2 SVGAGI, per germline (reference sequence). CDR3 region: CASSYEVRTAFDGYTF. The CDR3 nucleotides read TGTGCCAGCAGTTACGAGGTCCGAACCGCGTTTGATGGCTACACCTTC.

The chain is built from TRBV24-1 and TRBJ2-5, with 11 bases lining up with TRBD2. The CDR3 contains 16 residues. Germline V gene lookup returns CDR1 KGHDR and CDR2 SFDVKD. V shed 7 bases and J 0 bases; nucleotides not matched to a gene: 6. The CDR3: CATRDRTSGYQETQYF. The CDR3 region has the DNA TGTGCCACCAGGGATAGGACTAGCGGGTACCAAGAGACCCAGTACTTC.

The CDR3 is CASSDLGDRGTQYF. CDR3 nucleotide sequence: TGTGCCAGCAGTGACCTTGGGGACCGGGGGACCCAGTACTTC. The chain links TRBV6-6 to TRBJ2-5; D tentatively fits TRBD1 or TRBD2 (5 bases each). Germline CDR1 and CDR2: MNHNY and SVGAGI (reference sequence). V dropped 5 bases and J dropped 7 bases, with 17 bases sitting between them. The CDR3 has 14 amino acids.